The clone carrying this T cell receptor beta chain came up many times. Its antigen is not identified. The data were obtained in a study of T cells after yellow fever vaccination. Study in general: Each low-cell-number fraction was prepared by means of SMART-Seq v4 Ultra Low Input.

Study-wide findings and caveats: Secondary responses were weaker yet peaked faster, day 5 versus 15. Contaminating bulk clonotypes could be abundant in FACS-sorted repertoires.

The germline V and J ends were trimmed by 7 bases and 4 bases, with 8 bases remaining between them. The CDR3 runs 11 residues. Germline loops: CDR1 SGHRS, CDR2 YFSETQ. TCRdb reprocessed the 5' RACE reads via MiXCR and lists one record per CDR3 protein. The table lists about 320,000 distinct CDR3 sequences, roughly 7% of them singletons. The genes are TRBV5-1 and TRBJ1-1, with a possible D match to TRBD1 (5 bases). This sample comprised PBMCs, obtained around 45 days after the first yellow fever vaccination. The receptor was isolated from a man aged 18 to 35 who received the YFV17D yellow fever vaccine. The CDR3 region has the DNA TGCGCCAGCTCACAGGCCACTGAAGCTTTCTTT. The encoded protein is CASSQATEAFF.